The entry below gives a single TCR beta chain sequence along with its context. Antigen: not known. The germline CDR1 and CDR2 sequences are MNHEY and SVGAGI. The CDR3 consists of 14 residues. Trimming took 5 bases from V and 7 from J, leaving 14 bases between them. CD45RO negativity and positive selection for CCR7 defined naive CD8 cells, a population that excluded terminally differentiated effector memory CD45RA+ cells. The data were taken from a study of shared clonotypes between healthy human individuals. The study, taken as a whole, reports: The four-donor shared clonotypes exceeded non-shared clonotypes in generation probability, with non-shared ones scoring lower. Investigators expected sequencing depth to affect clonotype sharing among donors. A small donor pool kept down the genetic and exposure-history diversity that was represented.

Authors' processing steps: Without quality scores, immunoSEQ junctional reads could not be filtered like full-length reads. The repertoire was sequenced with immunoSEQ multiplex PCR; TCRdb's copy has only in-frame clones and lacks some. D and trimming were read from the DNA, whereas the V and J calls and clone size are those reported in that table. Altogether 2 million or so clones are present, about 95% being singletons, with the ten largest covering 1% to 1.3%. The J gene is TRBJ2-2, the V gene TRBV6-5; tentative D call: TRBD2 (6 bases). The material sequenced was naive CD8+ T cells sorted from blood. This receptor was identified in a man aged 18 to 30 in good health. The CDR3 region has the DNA TGTGCCAGCAGTCCGATATTGCGGGGCGGGGAGCTGTTTTTT. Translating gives CASSPILRGGELFF.